The rows below give T cell receptor beta chains drawn from one sample of a study of blood T cell repertoires in COVID-19. Sequencing was performed with immunoSEQ multiplex PCR; in TCRdb, only in-frame clones are kept and a portion is missing. The sample includes around 430,000 clones, roughly 88% of them seen just once. Input material: peripheral blood. These receptors were taken from a woman in her forties or fifties with COVID-19, enrolled during active disease. Each CDR3 is given with its conserved first and last residue. D genes are given only for firm matches.

V	J	D	CDR3	DNA
TRBV15	TRBJ1-3	-	CATRPEGAGNTIYF	TGTGCCACCAGGCCCGAGGGGGCTGGAAACACCATATATTTT
TRBV24-1	TRBJ2-7	-	CATSDLDPLRQYF	TGTGCCACCAGTGATTTGGACCCACTAAGGCAGTACTTC
TRBV27	TRBJ2-1	TRBD2	CASSLTSGGPLTGHEQFF	TGTGCCAGCAGTTTAACTAGCGGGGGACCTCTAACAGGCCATGAGCAGTTCTTC
TRBV18	TRBJ1-2	-	CASSPRAETNGYTF	TGTGCCAGCTCACCACGGGCCGAGACTAATGGCTACACCTTC
TRBV29-1	TRBJ2-7	TRBD1	CSVRDRVQFEQYF	TGCAGCGTTCGGGACAGGGTACAGTTCGAGCAGTACTTC
TRBV5-6	TRBJ1-3	TRBD1	CASSWGTGAIRSGNTIYF	TGTGCCAGCAGCTGGGGGACAGGGGCTATACGTTCTGGAAACACCATATATTTT
TRBV19	TRBJ2-7	-	CASSIEGSSYEQYF	TGTGCCAGTAGTATCGAGGGTAGCTCCTACGAGCAGTACTTC
TRBV3-1/TRBV3-2	TRBJ1-5	-	CASSQDLTGNQPQHF	TGTGCCAGCAGCCAAGATCTAACGGGGAATCAGCCCCAGCATTTT
TRBV6-5	TRBJ1-1	-	CASRRIRGGEAFF	TGTGCCAGCAGACGGATTAGGGGGGGTGAAGCTTTCTTT
TRBV7-6	TRBJ2-3	TRBD2	CASSLFAGGRSTDTQYF	TGTGCCAGCAGCTTATTTGCGGGGGGCCGTAGCACAGATACGCAGTATTTT
TRBV2	TRBJ2-3	-	CASKSRRGGPDTQYF	TGTGCCAGCAAAAGTAGGAGGGGGGGCCCAGATACGCAGTATTTT
TRBV4-2	TRBJ1-6	-	CASSQVRGLQYNSPLHF	TGTGCCAGCAGCCAAGTTAGGGGTCTCCAGTATAATTCACCCCTCCACTTT
TRBV28	TRBJ2-5	-	CASRSQETQYF	TGTGCCAGCAGGTCACAAGAGACCCAGTACTTC
TRBV4-2	TRBJ2-3	-	CASSPMQGGGTDTQYF	TGTGCCAGCAGCCCTATGCAGGGTGGGGGCACAGATACGCAGTATTTT
TRBV28	TRBJ2-7	-	CASSRTPGRGQAF	TGTGCCAGCAGCCGGACCCCAGGGCGGGGGCAAGCCTTC
TRBV5-6	TRBJ2-7	TRBD2	CASSSGPTVQYF	TGTGCCAGCAGTAGCGGGCCTACCGTGCAGTACTTC
TRBV7-9	TRBJ2-7	-	CASSLDGGSYEQYF	TGTGCCAGCAGCTTAGACGGGGGCTCCTACGAGCAGTACTTC